Following are 28 T cell receptor beta chains from one sample sequenced in a study of cytomegalovirus exposure and HLA in healthy donors. PCR involved 60 Vbeta and 13 Jbeta primers. Clones were read by immunoSEQ multiplex PCR, and TCRdb kept only the in-frame ones, dropping some. The sample consists of 85,000 to 130,000 clones, more than 65% of them appearing once. Sequencing was performed on PBMCs. These TCRs come from a woman between 45 and 60 years old in good health and CMV-seropositive.

J is TRBJ2-7 and V is TRBV18; tentatively, D is TRBD2 (6 bases). Germline CDR1 is KGHSH and CDR2 is LQKENI. Trimming removed 6 bases from V and 6 bases from J, with 18 bases in between. CDR3 length: 14 amino acids. The CDR3 nucleotides are TGTGCCAGCTCCGACACGCGGGGCGGTGGCGAGCAGTACTTC. This sequence encodes CASSDTRGGGEQYF.

The count of this clone is one. This rearrangement joins TRBV5-1 to TRBJ1-2, with TRBD1 matching over 7 bases. The CDR3 runs to 14 residues. V was clipped by 3 bases and J by 5 bases; unmatched bases: 7. In germline, CDR1 is SGHRS, CDR2 YFSETQ. CDR3 residues: CASSSDRDPYGYTF. CDR3 sequence (DNA): TGCGCCAGCAGCTCCGACAGGGATCCTTATGGCTACACCTTC.

The CDR3 coding sequence is TGTGCCAGCACCCCTAGGGGGGGCTCCTATAATTCACCCCTCCACTTT. This translates into CASTPRGGSYNSPLHF. The genes are TRBV21-1 and TRBJ1-6. TRBV21-1 is a pseudogene. This CDR3 region has 16 residues.

This clone was detected only a few times. The chain couples TRBV11-2 to TRBJ2-1; a possible D gene is TRBD1 (6 bases). The CDR3 is 15 residues long. Germline loops: CDR1 SGHAT, CDR2 FQNNGV. Trimming stripped 5 bases from V and 2 bases from J, with 13 bases between. CDR3 sequence: CASSRQQGTYNEQFF. DNA for the CDR3: TGTGCCAGCAGCCGCCAACAGGGAACCTACAATGAGCAGTTCTTC.

Only a few counts were recorded for this clone. V usage is TRBV10-3 and J usage is TRBJ1-1, with 8 bases identical to TRBD1. CDR3 length equals 12 residues. V was pared by 10 bases and J by 2 bases, with 3 bases of the junction left unmatched. The germline V gene has CDR1 ENHRY and CDR2 SYGVKD. This chain's CDR3 is CATGTGNTEAFF. Here the CDR3 DNA reads TGTGCCACCGGGACAGGTAACACTGAAGCTTTCTTT.

This rearrangement joins TRBV7-9 to TRBJ2-1, with 10 bases aligning to TRBD2. V was pared by 2 bases and J by 8 bases, with 12 bases of the junction left unmatched. CDR3 length: 17 amino acids. The germline gives CDR1 SEHNR, CDR2 FQNEAQ (reference sequence). The CDR3 reads CASSLRIAGGIGDEQFF. The CDR3 nucleotides are TGTGCCAGCAGCTTAAGAATAGCGGGGGGTATTGGCGATGAGCAGTTCTTC.

The V call is TRBV11-2, the J call TRBJ2-7, with a weak D call TRBD1 (5 bases). There are 12 residues in the CDR3. Germline assignment: CDR1 SGHAT and CDR2 FQNNGV. V lost 5 bases and J lost 3, with 8 bases in between. CDR3 residues: CASSGAYYEQYF. The CDR3 bases are TGTGCCAGCAGCGGGGCATACTACGAGCAGTACTTC.

This chain links TRBV30 with TRBJ2-3; D unresolved. Germline CDR1 GTSNPN, CDR2 SVGIG (reference sequence). This CDR3 has 15 residues. Trimming took 5 bases from V and 4 from J, leaving 19 bases between them. The CDR3 DNA sequence: TGTGCCTGGTCCGTCTCCTCGGGTTTAGCAGATACGCAGTATTTT. The encoded protein is CAWSVSSGLADTQYF.

V gene TRBV6-1 combines with J gene TRBJ1-2, with a weak D call TRBD1 (6 bases). The length of the CDR3 is 15 residues. Per germline, CDR1 MNHNS and CDR2 SASEGT. Between the trimmed V and J ends, which lost 5 bases and 4 bases, there was a span of 17 bases. For the CDR3, the DNA is TGTGCCAGCAGTTTCTTAGGGGACACCGCCTATGGCTACACCTTC. Translation gives CASSFLGDTAYGYTF.

The chain recombines TRBV30 with TRBJ2-2; D is perhaps TRBD2 (6 bases). The CDR3 contains 16 residues. V was cut by 5 bases and J by 0 bases, with 16 bases left in between. Germline CDR1 reads GTSNPN; CDR2 reads SVGIG (reference sequence). The CDR3 region has the DNA TGTGCCTGGCTGTATAGCGGAATCTCGAACACCGGGGAGCTGTTTTTT. Its protein product is CAWLYSGISNTGELFF.

This clone was detected only once. CDR3 coding DNA: TGTGCCAGCAGCCCCTTACTGAGGACTAGCGGGTCCCAACGAGGCGGTAACGAGCAGTACTTC. It encodes CASSPLLRTSGSQRGGNEQYF. The V gene is TRBV7-8, the J gene TRBJ2-7; 11 nucleotides agree with TRBD2. V trimming: 5 bases; J trimming: 5 bases; junction bases outside the gene matches: 26. CDR3 length: 21 residues. Germline V CDR1 and CDR2: SGHVS, FQNEAQ. The full variable domain, completed using reference TRBV7-8 and TRBJ2-7, is GAGVSQSPRYKVAKRGQDVALRCDPISGHVSLFWYQQALGQGPEFLTYFQNEAQLDKSGLPSDRFFAERPEGSVSTLKIQRTQQEDSAVYLCASSPLLRTSGSQRGGNEQYFGPGTRLTVT.

This sequence joins TRBV2 and TRBJ2-7; tentatively, D is TRBD1 (6 bases). Germline V gene sequence: CDR1 SNHLY, CDR2 FYNNEI. The V gene lost 4 bases and the J gene lost 0 bases, with 16 bases spanning the gap. The CDR3 spans 16 residues. The CDR3 sequence: CASSVPRDTLSYEQYF. CDR3 nucleotides: TGTGCCAGCAGTGTCCCCCGGGACACCCTCTCCTACGAGCAGTACTTC.

The genes are TRBV19 and TRBJ2-5, with TRBD1 matching 8 bases. This CDR3 has 13 residues. The germline V gene has CDR1 LNHDA and CDR2 SQIVND (reference sequence). With 6 bases clipped from V and 5 bases from J, the junction kept 5 bases outside the gene matches. The chain's CDR3 is CASRDREAETQYF. CDR3 coding DNA: TGTGCCAGTAGGGACAGGGAGGCGGAGACCCAGTACTTC.

This chain uses TRBV7-9 with TRBJ1-1; 7 positions agree with TRBD1. CDR3 length: 13 residues. Germline V gene lookup returns CDR1 SEHNR and CDR2 FQNEAQ (reference sequence). Trimming cost V 2 bases and J 8 bases; bases outside gene matches: 5. The CDR3 sequence is CASSLLDRTEAFF. CDR3 in DNA: TGTGCCAGCAGCTTACTGGACAGGACCGAAGCTTTCTTT.

The chain carries TRBV11-3 and TRBJ2-3, with D unresolved. The V gene's germline CDR1 is SGHNT and CDR2 YENEEA. The CDR3 length is 13 residues. V lost 4 bases, J lost 6 bases, and 11 bases lay in between. CDR3 nucleotides: TGTGCCAGCAGCTCGAACCCCCGGGATACGCAGTATTTT. Its translation is CASSSNPRDTQYF.

The rearrangement links TRBV6-1 to TRBJ1-1, with 7 bases fitting TRBD1. There are 16 residues in the CDR3. Germline lookup yields CDR1 MNHNS and CDR2 SASEGT. After removal of 4 bases from V and 1 base from J, the junction contained 9 bases not matched to a gene. In DNA, the CDR3 is TGTGCCAGCAGTGGCTGGCCAGGGGGTAAGAACACTGAAGCTTTCTTT. This sequence encodes CASSGWPGGKNTEAFF.

This rearrangement joins TRBV19 to TRBJ1-1; 12 bases are shared with TRBD1. This CDR3 region has 14 residues. J was trimmed by 11 bases and V by 8 bases; bases with no gene match: 12. Germline assignment: CDR1 LNHDA and CDR2 SQIVND (reference sequence). In DNA, the CDR3 is TGTGCCAGTTCCGGGACAGGGGGCTCCTCCGAGGCTTTCTTT. Its protein is CASSGTGGSSEAFF.

The chain combines TRBV4-1 with TRBJ1-5; 7 nucleotides align to TRBD1. The CDR3 is 15 amino acids. Germline CDR1 reads MGHRA; CDR2 reads YSYEKL. V lost 1 base, J lost 4 bases, and 4 bases stayed unmatched. The CDR3 region has the DNA TGCGCCAGCAGCCAAGGACAGGGAGGAAATCAGCCCCAGCATTTT. Its protein is CASSQGQGGNQPQHF.

This chain connects TRBV10-3 to TRBJ2-7, with no clear D. The CDR3 has 13 residues. The V gene lost 3 bases and the J gene lost 1 base, with 7 bases spanning the gap. CDR1 and CDR2 (germline): ENHRY, SYGVKD. The CDR3 loop is CAISEDTSYEQYF. The CDR3 DNA reads TGTGCCATCAGTGAAGACACATCCTACGAGCAGTACTTC.

The J gene is TRBJ2-3, the V gene TRBV30, with 11 positions matching TRBD2. Germline V gene lookup returns CDR1 GTSNPN and CDR2 SVGIG (reference sequence). Losses at the gene ends were 1 base for V and 2 bases for J; bases not matched to a gene: 5. This CDR3 has 16 residues. The chain's CDR3 is CAWSASGLAVTDTQYF. In DNA, the CDR3 is TGTGCCTGGAGTGCCTCGGGACTAGCGGTCACAGATACGCAGTATTTT. The complete variable domain, with remaining parts taken from reference TRBV30 and TRBJ2-3, reads SQTIHQWPATLVQPVGSPLSLECTVEGTSNPNLYWYRQAAGRGLQLLFYSVGIGQISSEVPQNLSASRPQDRQFILSSKKLLLSDSGFYLCAWSASGLAVTDTQYFGPGTRLTVL.

The chain links TRBV7-9 to TRBJ2-7; 10 nucleotides line up with TRBD1. The CDR3 contains 15 residues. The V gene's germline CDR1 is SEHNR and CDR2 FQNEAQ (reference sequence). V lost 5 bases and J lost 2; bases outside the gene matches: 6. Here the CDR3 DNA reads TGTGCCAGCAGCGCACGGGACAGGGGCACCTACGAGCAGTACTTC. This codes for CASSARDRGTYEQYF. The variable domain in full, completed from reference TRBV7-9 and TRBJ2-7, reads DTGVSQNPRHKITKRGQNVTFRCDPISEHNRLYWYRQTLGQGPEFLTYFQNEAQLEKSRLLSDRFSAERPKGSFSTLEIQRTEQGDSAMYLCASSARDRGTYEQYFGPGTRLTVT.

This clone was observed a single time. The rearrangement uses TRBV5-1 and TRBJ2-1; 9 nucleotides match TRBD1. V was pared by 4 bases and J by 3 bases, with 5 bases of the junction left unmatched. This CDR3 comprises 15 residues. Germline lookup yields CDR1 SGHRS and CDR2 YFSETQ. This CDR3 is CASSGGTGNYNEQFF. For the CDR3, the DNA is TGCGCCAGCAGCGGAGGGACAGGGAACTACAATGAGCAGTTCTTC.

The rearrangement uses TRBV6-5 and TRBJ2-7; D is perhaps TRBD2 (5 bases). This CDR3 is built from 16 residues. Germline CDR1 MNHEY, CDR2 SVGAGI. V was clipped by 2 bases and J by 6 bases, with 20 bases between them. The CDR3 region is CASSYDPLGLAIEQYF. The CDR3 DNA follows: TGTGCCAGCAGTTACGACCCGCTAGGACTTGCCATCGAGCAGTACTTC.

The chain carries TRBV5-1 and TRBJ2-5; possibly TRBD2 for D (6 bases). CDR3 length: 14 residues. Trimming shortened V by 2 bases and J by 4 bases, and 12 bases separated the two germline ends. Per the germline V gene, CDR1 is SGHRS and CDR2 is YFSETQ. Here the CDR3 DNA reads TGCGCCAGCAGCTTACGAATGGGGGGAGAGACCCAGTACTTC. Translated, it gives CASSLRMGGETQYF.

Only a few counts were recorded for this clone. The chain has TRBV5-8 and TRBJ1-2; D is unclear. This CDR3 has 13 amino acids. CDR1 and CDR2 from the germline V gene are SGHTS and YDEGEE. V dropped 4 bases and J dropped 6 bases, with 13 bases sitting between them. The CDR3 coding sequence is TGTGCCAGCAGCATCGGACTTATTGATGGCTACACCTTC. As protein: CASSIGLIDGYTF.

V and J are TRBV10-2 and TRBJ2-2, with D perhaps TRBD1 (6 bases). V gave up 6 bases and J gave up 1 base, with 15 bases separating them. Germline V gene sequence: CDR1 WSHSY, CDR2 SAAADI. This CDR3 contains 16 residues. CDR3 region: CASRTLDRENTGELFF. The CDR3, as DNA: TGCGCCAGCAGGACTTTGGACAGAGAGAACACCGGGGAGCTGTTTTTT.

This clone was seen only once. This chain connects TRBV5-1 to TRBJ1-6, with TRBD1 matching 9 bases. The CDR3 is made up of 14 amino acids. Germline trimming cut 6 bases from V and 6 bases from J; bases unmatched to any gene: 4. The V gene's germline CDR1 is SGHRS and CDR2 YFSETQ. Here the CDR3 reads CASTLDRGNSPLHF. The CDR3 region has the DNA TGCGCCAGCACCCTGGACAGGGGTAATTCACCCCTCCACTTT.

The chain has TRBV11-2 and TRBJ2-5; 8 nucleotides agree with TRBD2. The CDR3 has 15 residues. The ends lost 2 bases at V and 11 bases at J; junction bases unmatched: 13. CDR1 and CDR2 (germline): SGHAT, FQNNGV. CDR3 amino acids: CASSLTSGKLEEQYF. Written as DNA, the CDR3 is TGTGCCAGCAGCTTAACTAGCGGTAAGCTCGAGGAGCAGTACTTC.